Below are 26 T cell receptor beta chains sequenced from a single sample in a study of brain T cells in children with intractable seizures. Libraries were prepared by immunoSEQ multiplex PCR; TCRdb keeps only in-frame clonotypes and omits some of them. The sample includes some 62,000 clones, approximately 95% seen only once; the top ten take more than 0.3%. Sequencing used peripheral blood, obtained at surgery. The receptors were sampled from a boy under two years old with focal cortical dysplasia and intractable seizures.

This clone occurred once. The J gene is TRBJ1-6, the V gene TRBV18; 8 positions match TRBD1. J gave up 7 bases and V 3 bases, and 5 bases lay outside the gene matches. The CDR3 covers 15 residues. Germline V gene data show CDR1 as KGHSH and CDR2 as LQKENI. CDR3 DNA sequence: TGTGCCAGCTCACCTGGACAGGGCTCCAATTCACCCCTCCACTTT. As protein: CASSPGQGSNSPLHF.

The chain uses TRBV10-2 and TRBJ1-1; perhaps TRBD1 as D (6 bases). Deletions cut 2 bases from V and 6 bases from J, with 16 bases between. The CDR3 consists of 15 residues. From germline, CDR1 is WSHSY and CDR2 SAAADI. The CDR3 DNA follows: TGCGCCAGCAGTGAGGTTGGGCGGGGGCTAGCTGAAGCTTTCTTT. Its translation is CASSEVGRGLAEAFF.

This chain uses TRBV5-1 with TRBJ1-1; 8 positions agree with TRBD1. Trimming took 4 bases from V and 2 from J; bases not matched to a gene: 4. CDR3 length equals 14 residues. From germline, CDR1 is SGHRS and CDR2 YFSETQ. CDR3 nucleotides: TGCGCCAGCAGCCCCCAGGGGGCTAACACTGAAGCTTTCTTT. Amino acid sequence: CASSPQGANTEAFF.

V usage is TRBV6-1 and J usage is TRBJ1-5; D is unresolved. V was clipped by 2 bases and J by 2 bases, with 10 bases between them. Germline V gene sequence: CDR1 MNHNS, CDR2 SASEGT. The CDR3 totals 15 residues. The DNA of the CDR3 is TGTGCCAGCAGTGAAAGAACAGCCCGCAATCAGCCCCAGCATTTT. Its translation: CASSERTARNQPQHF.

CDR3 in amino acids: CASSPPGVAYTEAFF. CDR3 DNA sequence: TGTGCCAGCAGCCCCCCCGGGGTAGCTTACACTGAAGCTTTCTTT. V usage is TRBV28 and J usage is TRBJ1-1, with D unresolved. Trimming shortened V by 6 bases and J by 3 bases, and 17 bases separated the two germline ends. This CDR3 is built from 15 residues. CDR1 and CDR2 (germline): MDHEN, SYDVKM. The full variable domain, completed using reference TRBV28 and TRBJ1-1, is DVKVTQSSRYLVKRTGEKVFLECVQDMDHENMFWYRQDPGLGLRLIYFSYDVKMKEKGDIPEGYSVSREKKERFSLILESASTNQTSMYLCASSPPGVAYTEAFFGQGTRLTVV.

V usage is TRBV11-2 and J usage is TRBJ2-4, with 8 bases matching TRBD2. This CDR3 is 16 amino acids long. In germline, CDR1 is SGHAT, CDR2 FQNNGV. V gave up 5 bases and J gave up 3 bases; unmatched junction bases: 9. The CDR3 spells CASSIHPGTSKNIQYF. CDR3 nucleotide sequence: TGTGCCAGCAGCATACACCCCGGGACTAGCAAAAACATTCAGTACTTC.

The chain joins TRBV9 to TRBJ2-5; 7 bases are a match to TRBD1. The CDR3 loop spans 13 amino acids. V was clipped by 0 bases and J by 4 bases; unmatched bases: 0. Looked up from germline, CDR1 is SGDLS and CDR2 is YYNGEE. CDR3 in DNA: TGTGCCAGCAGCGTAGACAGGGGAGAGACCCAGTACTTC. It yields the protein CASSVDRGETQYF.

Notes on this clone: The same CDR3 can be traced to other DNA sequences in this sample. The chain combines TRBV9 with TRBJ2-2, with D perhaps matching TRBD1 or TRBD2 (5 bases each). This CDR3 is built from 14 residues. Germline V CDR1 and CDR2: SGDLS, YYNGEE. V lost 0 bases and J 4 bases, leaving 7 bases between the germline ends. This CDR3 is CASSVGGGTGELFF. The CDR3 DNA sequence: TGTGCCAGCAGCGTAGGTGGGGGCACCGGGGAGCTGTTTTTT.

As for this clone: The CDR3 does not close with the conserved phenylalanine or tryptophan, likely indicating a read error. The DNA is left out, because the CDR3 cannot be placed on it with certainty; the CDR3 is given as TCRdb lists it. This chain links TRBV5-4 with TRBJ2-4. Germline CDR1 reads SGHNT; CDR2 reads YYREEE (reference sequence). Termini included, the CDR3 measures 9 amino acids. This chain's CDR3 is CASSFIGQS.

The chain uses TRBV9 and TRBJ1-3, with 11 bases that match TRBD1. The germline CDR1 and CDR2 sequences are SGDLS and YYNGEE. The V segment lost 4 bases and the J segment 2 bases; nucleotides outside the gene matches: 5. The CDR3 contains 16 residues. For the CDR3, the DNA is TGTGCCAGCAGCATTTGGACAGGGGGCCCTGGAAACACCATATATTTT. This gives the protein CASSIWTGGPGNTIYF.

J is TRBJ2-3 and V is TRBV7-2, with D possibly TRBD1 on 7 matching bases. The germline V and J ends were trimmed by 10 bases and 1 base, with 21 bases remaining between them. CDR1 is SGHTA, CDR2 FQGNSA, per germline. The CDR3 loop spans 16 amino acids. For the CDR3, the DNA is TGTGCCACCCAGGGGGGTGGTAGTGGGGGCACAGATACGCAGTATTTT. This gives the protein CATQGGGSGGTDTQYF. The variable domain in full, completed from reference TRBV7-2 and TRBJ2-3, reads GAGVSQSPSNKVTEKGKDVELRCDPISGHTALYWYRQSLGQGLEFLIYFQGNSAPDKSGLPSDRFSAERTGGSVSTLTIQRTQQEDSAVYLCATQGGGSGGTDTQYFGPGTRLTVL.

The chain couples TRBV4-1 to TRBJ1-3; D remains ambiguous. The germline gives CDR1 MGHRA, CDR2 YSYEKL. Trimming left V 0 bases short and J 3 bases short, with 21 bases between. There are 19 residues in the CDR3. CDR3 residues: CASSQETWSSYDIGNTIYF. The CDR3 bases are TGCGCCAGCAGCCAAGAAACCTGGTCAAGCTATGATATTGGAAACACCATATATTTT.

The gene calls are TRBV7-2 and TRBJ2-3; tentative D call: TRBD2 (5 bases). The V and J ends lost 6 bases and 3 bases respectively, with 13 bases between them. CDR3 length equals 14 residues. The germline V gene encodes CDR1 SGHTA and CDR2 FQGNSA. The DNA for the CDR3 is TGTGCCAGCAGGCCAAATTTAGCGACAGATACGCAGTATTTT. Its protein is CASRPNLATDTQYF.

This clone showed up just once. The chain links TRBV28 to TRBJ2-7; 10 bases fit TRBD2. Germline V gene lookup returns CDR1 MDHEN and CDR2 SYDVKM. The V and J ends lost 2 bases and 2 bases, in that order; junction bases with no gene match: 12. This CDR3 has 18 amino acids. The CDR3 DNA reads as TGTGCCAGCAGTTTAATGAGGTGGTTGAGCGGGAGGGCCTACGAGCAGTACTTC. The encoded protein is CASSLMRWLSGRAYEQYF. Full variable domain (rest looked up from reference TRBV28 and TRBJ2-7): DVKVTQSSRYLVKRTGEKVFLECVQDMDHENMFWYRQDPGLGLRLIYFSYDVKMKEKGDIPEGYSVSREKKERFSLILESASTNQTSMYLCASSLMRWLSGRAYEQYFGPGTRLTVT.

V usage is TRBV9 and J usage is TRBJ2-2; D is perhaps TRBD2 (5 bases). V was shortened by 4 bases and J by 5 bases, with 9 bases between the two germline ends. This CDR3 is 13 amino acids long. In germline, CDR1 is SGDLS, CDR2 YYNGEE. The CDR3 region has the DNA TGTGCCAGCAGCCCAAGAGGGACCGGGGAGCTGTTTTTT. Its protein is CASSPRGTGELFF.

The chain employs TRBV29-1 and TRBJ1-1; 9 nucleotides align to TRBD1. Germline-derived CDR1 and CDR2 are SQVTM and ANQGSEA. The CDR3 covers 15 residues. The V and J ends lost 1 base and 7 bases, in that order; junction bases with no gene match: 10. CDR3 bases: TGCAGCGTTGAAGGACCGGGACAGGGAGATCTTGAAGCTTTCTTT. This codes for CSVEGPGQGDLEAFF. Complete variable domain (other parts from reference TRBV29-1 and TRBJ1-1): SAVISQKPSRDICQRGTSLTIQCQVDSQVTMMFWYRQQPGQSLTLIATANQGSEATYESGFVIDKFPISRPNLTFSTLTVSNMSPEDSSIYLCSVEGPGQGDLEAFFGQGTRLTVV.

As for this clone: An end of the junction does not agree with germline; a read error may underlie this. V and J are TRBV3-1 (or the pseudogene TRBV3-2) and TRBJ2-3; 7 positions agree with TRBD2. Per germline, CDR1 LGHDT and CDR2 YNNKEL (reference sequence). The CDR3 length is 17 residues. CDR3 DNA: TGTGTCAGCAGCCACCTCTCAACTAGCGTCCCCACAGATACGCAGTATTTT. Translated, it gives CVSSHLSTSVPTDTQYF.

J is TRBJ2-3 and V is TRBV4-1; 10 bases are shared with TRBD2. The junction had 14 bases not matched to a gene; V was cut back by 5 bases and J by 0 bases. The CDR3 has 19 residues. Germline loops: CDR1 MGHRA, CDR2 YSYEKL. The CDR3, as DNA: TGCGCCAGCAGCAAAAGTTGGGCTAGCGGGGGCCGGAGCACAGATACGCAGTATTTT. It codes for CASSKSWASGGRSTDTQYF.

J is TRBJ1-2 and V is TRBV28; 7 nucleotides line up with TRBD1. V dropped 8 bases and J dropped 1; count of bases not matched to a gene: 7. Per germline, CDR1 MDHEN and CDR2 SYDVKM. The CDR3 covers 14 residues. CDR3 nucleotide sequence: TGTGCCAGCCAATACAGGGGATTTAACTATGGCTACACCTTC. Its protein product is CASQYRGFNYGYTF.

The genes are TRBV12-3 or TRBV12-4 and TRBJ1-1; the D gene is possibly TRBD1 (5 bases). V lost 6 bases, J lost 2 bases, and 7 bases lay in between. This CDR3 is built from 12 residues. In DNA form, the CDR3 reads TGTGCCAGCAGGGGGACCAACACTGAAGCTTTCTTT. Translated, it gives CASRGTNTEAFF.

The rearrangement links TRBV21-1 to TRBJ1-1. TRBV21-1 is reported as a pseudogene. CDR3 length: 12 amino acids. This chain's CDR3 is CASSKVAHEAFF. The CDR3 DNA follows: TGTGCCAGCAGCAAGGTCGCGCATGAAGCTTTCTTT.

The chain couples TRBV6-2 or TRBV6-3 to TRBJ2-7; TRBD1 matches 8 bases. The germline V gene encodes CDR1 MNHEY and CDR2 SVGEGT. V shed 2 bases and J 2 bases; nucleotides not matched to a gene: 11. This CDR3 is 17 amino acids long. CDR3 coding DNA: TGTGCCAGCAGTTACCTTTCCGAGGGACAGGCTACCTACGAGCAGTACTTC. Translation gives CASSYLSEGQATYEQYF.

This chain connects TRBV28 to TRBJ2-7, with 9 bases lining up with TRBD1. V was clipped by 6 bases and J by 3 bases; unmatched bases: 12. The CDR3 loop spans 16 amino acids. CDR1 is MDHEN and CDR2 is SYDVKM in the germline V gene. DNA for the CDR3: TGTGCCAGCAGCCCTAATGTACGACAGGGGGTCTACGAGCAGTACTTC. It yields the protein CASSPNVRQGVYEQYF.

This chain uses TRBV5-8 with TRBJ2-1; D might be TRBD2 (5 bases). CDR3 length: 15 residues. Germline loops: CDR1 SGHTS, CDR2 YDEGEE. Trimming cost V 5 bases and J 0 bases, with 12 bases left between them. The CDR3 DNA is TGTGCCAGCAGAAAGGACTTCCTCTCCTACAATGAGCAGTTCTTC. It yields the protein CASRKDFLSYNEQFF.

The chain recombines TRBV19 with TRBJ1-2; no definite D call. Germline V gene sequence: CDR1 LNHDA, CDR2 SQIVND (reference sequence). The CDR3 has 12 residues. V lost 7 bases, J lost 8 bases, and 14 bases lay in between. The CDR3 nucleotides are TGTGCCAGTACCCCCGGCACCTGGGGCTACACCTTC. As protein: CASTPGTWGYTF.

V and J are TRBV3-1 (or the pseudogene TRBV3-2) and TRBJ1-1, with a weak D call TRBD1 (5 bases). This CDR3 region has 18 residues. Trimming shortened V by 0 bases and J by 3 bases, and 20 bases separated the two germline ends. Germline CDR1 LGHDT, CDR2 YNNKEL (reference sequence). CDR3 bases: TGTGCCAGCAGCCAAGAGGACCTTTCAGAGGGGCAGGACACTGAAGCTTTCTTT. This sequence encodes CASSQEDLSEGQDTEAFF.